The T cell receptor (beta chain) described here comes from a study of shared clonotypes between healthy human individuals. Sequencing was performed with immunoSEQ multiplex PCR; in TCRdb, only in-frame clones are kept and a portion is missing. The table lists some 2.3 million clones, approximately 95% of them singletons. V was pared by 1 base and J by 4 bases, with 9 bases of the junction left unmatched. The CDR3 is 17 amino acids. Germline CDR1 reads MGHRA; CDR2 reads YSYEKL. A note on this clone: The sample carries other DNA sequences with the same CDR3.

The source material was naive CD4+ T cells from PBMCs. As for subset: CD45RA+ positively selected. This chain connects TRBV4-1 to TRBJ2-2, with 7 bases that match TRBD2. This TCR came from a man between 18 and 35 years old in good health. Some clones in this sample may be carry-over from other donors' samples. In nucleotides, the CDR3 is TGCGCCAGCAGCCAAGTGCTCGCGGGAGTTTCCACCGGGGAGCTGTTTTTT. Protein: CASSQVLAGVSTGELFF.